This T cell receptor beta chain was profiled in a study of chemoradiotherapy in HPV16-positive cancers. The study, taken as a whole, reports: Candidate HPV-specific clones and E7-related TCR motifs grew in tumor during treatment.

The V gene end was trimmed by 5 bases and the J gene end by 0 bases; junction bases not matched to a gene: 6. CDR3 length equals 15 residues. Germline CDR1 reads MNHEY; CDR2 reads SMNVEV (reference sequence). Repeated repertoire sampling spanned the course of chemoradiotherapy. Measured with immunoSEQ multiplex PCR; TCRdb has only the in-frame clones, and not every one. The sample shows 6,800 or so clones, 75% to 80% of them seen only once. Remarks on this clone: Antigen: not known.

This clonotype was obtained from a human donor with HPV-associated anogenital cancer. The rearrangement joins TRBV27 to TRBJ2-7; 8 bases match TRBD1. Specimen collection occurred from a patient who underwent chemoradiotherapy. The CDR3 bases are TGTGCCAGCAGTAACAAGGACAGGGCCTCCTACGAGCAGTACTTC. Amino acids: CASSNKDRASYEQYF.